This note documents a single TCR beta chain sequence. It has no known antigen specificity. The record has no base qualities; no much larger clone is one base away. The CDR3 regions of human TCRbeta chains were analyzed by immunosequencing. Under the source paper's analysis protocol: Repertoire TCRs were matched against a reference library of SARS-CoV-2-specific TCRs generated with the MIRA antigen-specificity platform. Breadth was defined as the fraction of unique TCRs that were SARS-CoV-2-associated. Depth was defined as the fraction of total T cells that were SARS-CoV-2-associated. Using the MIRA data, each spike-specific TCR was assigned both to the spike region to which the TCR was reactive and to a CD4 or CD8 class. Log10-transformed breadth and depth values were compared by one-way ANOVA with Sidak's multiple comparisons tests. TCRdb's version of the immuneACCESS table is confined to in-frame rearrangements and falls short of the full clone set. An unresolved V gene accounts for under half of the shortfall where checked; the remainder is of unknown origin. Clone size and the V and J calls come from that table; the DNA yielded D and trimming. For this sample the table gives 190,000 or so clones, of which 70% to 90% were detected only once. The ten largest clones represent about 24% of the sample.

This entry is derived from a study of T cell responses to AZD1222 COVID-19 vaccine (dated by TCRdb to the early 2020s). At the level of the whole study: TCR sequencing was performed for about 250 trial participants, of whom 207 were given two doses of AZD1222 and roughly 25 were given two doses of MenACWY control vaccine. Trial participants were enrolled by age into subgroups of 18-55, 56-69 and 70-plus years, and approximately 150, 30 and 60 TCR-sequenced participants, respectively, were included in these subgroups.

From the cysteine through the phenylalanine, the CDR3 covers 16 amino acids. Of the read, only the CDR3 DNA is kept; its 48 bases are in frame from base 1. The time point label of this sample denotes: about 28 days (+/-7) after the second vaccine dose. AZD1222 recipients whose second dose came at about 4 weeks and those whose second dose came at about 12 weeks were combined into one group, since spike-specific TCR depth and breadth did not differ between the two schedules. Vaccinee samples were obtained from the UK trials COV001 and COV002, which included a single-blind randomized controlled phase 2/3 trial of AZD1222 (ChAdOx1 nCoV-19) in healthy adults. Trial participant PBMC samples were collected at day 0 and day 28 after the second dose for TCRbeta chain sequencing. The investigation overall reported the following: After two AZD1222 doses, both the breadth and the depth of spike-specific TCRs were significantly higher than at day 0 and than in MenACWY recipients. No day 14 peak-response samples were available, so repertoires were characterized only after the peak T cell response. Most participants were white British and females outnumbered males, and the authors suggested that clonal diversity may have been underestimated. Reportedly, almost half of the unique spike-specific TCRs recognized epitopes lying outside the regions that are mutated in the B.1.351 and B.1.1.7 variants. The 56-69-year group was small, and its depth increase did not reach significance, likely because of low power. Conclusions about previously exposed vaccinees are limited, since just five or six AZD1222 recipients were seropositive for SARS-CoV-2 at baseline. The whole spike protein was spanned by vaccine-associated CD4 TCRs, and dominant responses were seen in regions 160-218 and 743-854.

This TCR derives from an adult who received the AZD1222 COVID-19 vaccine. Recombination connected TRBV21-1 to TRBJ1-3. TRBV21-1 is deemed a pseudogene. The sample in question was peripheral blood, obtained 28 days after the second AZD1222 dose. The sequence in DNA is TGTGCCAGCAGCAAGCGGGACCGGAGCTCTGGAAACACCATATATTTT. This is translated as CASSKRDRSSGNTIYF.